The sequence of this T cell receptor (beta chain) was determined in a study of PD-L1 blockade in urothelial cancer. Looking at the study overall: Blood analysis was done at 3 weeks (second dose) and 6 weeks after treatment began. Blood yielded a median of approximately 150,000 T cells per sample. Overall study findings and caveats: Better survival was predicted by below-median pretreatment blood TCR clonality.

As to time point: peripheral blood 6 weeks after treatment start. Each patient contributed between 1 and 8 total time points of blood mononuclear cells, pretreatment and during treatment. Some clones are missing from TCRdb's copy, which holds only in-frame ones; the method was immunoSEQ multiplex PCR. The sample consists of about 130,000 clones, 86% of them appearing once. In the case of this clone: The antigen is not known.

Trimming cost V 7 bases and J 2 bases; bases outside gene matches: 8. This CDR3 has 15 amino acids. Germline V CDR1 and CDR2: SEHNR, FQNEAQ (reference sequence). This sequence joins TRBV7-9 and TRBJ2-1; the match to TRBD2 covers 7 bases. The TCR originated in a man aged 45 to 65 with urothelial cancer. Sequencing was performed on PBMCs, taken around atezolizumab (anti-PD-L1) treatment. The CDR3 here is CASILPSGTYNEQFF. For the CDR3, the DNA is TGTGCCAGCATCCTACCTAGCGGTACCTACAATGAGCAGTTCTTC.